This T cell receptor (beta chain) appears in the sequencing data of a study of blood T cell repertoires in COVID-19. Study-wide background: Sources were T cells, B-cell-depleted T cells, or PBMCs; the material itself was cDNA or gDNA.

In the authors' workflow: Cell counts per sample came from amplifying reference gene primers. Clones were sequenced by immunoSEQ multiplex PCR, and TCRdb holds only the in-frame ones, with some missing. V and J calls plus clone size are reproduced from that table; the DNA served to infer D and trimming. The data show roughly 230,000 clones, 84% seen once. The germline CDR1 and CDR2 sequences are SGHVS and FNYEAQ. V lost 1 base, J lost 6 bases, and 16 bases lay in between. This CDR3 spans 17 amino acids. V usage is TRBV7-6 and J usage is TRBJ1-6; D is perhaps TRBD1 (5 bases). The sample comprised peripheral blood. The sequence was collected from a man aged 45-65 years with acute or convalescent COVID-19. The CDR3 loop is CASSLVSRVDANSPLHF. The CDR3, as DNA: TGTGCCAGCAGCTTAGTAAGCAGGGTAGATGCTAATTCACCCCTCCACTTT.